The 21 T cell receptor beta chains listed next were all sequenced from one sample in a study of blood T cell repertoires in COVID-19. Method: immunoSEQ multiplex PCR; TCRdb's copy keeps in-frame clones and lacks some. The sample holds about 180,000 clones, 80% to 90% seen once. The sequenced sample was peripheral blood. The receptors shown here come from a man aged 50 or older with active or convalescent COVID-19.

CDR3 protein: CASSWDFESGYTF. CDR3 coding DNA: TGTGCCAGTAGTTGGGACTTTGAGAGCGGCTACACCTTC. V usage is TRBV19 and J usage is TRBJ1-2; D is possibly TRBD1 (5 bases). There are 13 residues in the CDR3. Germline lookup yields CDR1 LNHDA and CDR2 SQIVND (reference sequence). The ends were cut back, 5 bases at V and 8 bases at J, with 15 bases in the middle.

The chain has TRBV10-2 and TRBJ1-1; D is unresolved. CDR1 WSHSY and CDR2 SAAADI come from the germline V gene. V was trimmed by 6 bases and J by 2 bases, leaving 10 bases between them. The CDR3 sequence is 13 residues long. The CDR3 DNA sequence: TGCGCCAGCAGACTTACAGAAAACACTGAAGCTTTCTTT. Translating gives CASRLTENTEAFF.

V is TRBV24-1 and J is TRBJ2-7, with TRBD1 identical over 9 bases. The CDR3 is 15 amino acids. Germline V gene data show CDR1 as KGHDR and CDR2 as SFDVKD. J gave up 5 bases and V 3 bases, and 7 bases lay outside the gene matches. The DNA for the CDR3 is TGTGCCACCAGTGATCCGGGACAGGGCTTGCACGAGCAGTACTTC. Translating it yields CATSDPGQGLHEQYF.

The V gene is TRBV3-1 (or the pseudogene TRBV3-2), the J gene TRBJ2-1; 7 bases line up with TRBD2. The CDR3 sequence is 16 residues long. Germline lookup yields CDR1 LGHDT and CDR2 YNNKEL (reference sequence). The ends lost 5 bases at V and 2 bases at J; junction bases unmatched: 9. CDR3 region: CASSTIGGTTYNEQFF. CDR3 DNA: TGTGCCAGCAGCACGATCGGGGGGACTACCTACAATGAGCAGTTCTTC.

The V gene is TRBV14, the J gene TRBJ1-5; no clear D gene. Looked up from germline, CDR1 is SGHDN and CDR2 is FVKESK. This CDR3 contains 13 residues. Trimming left V 2 bases short and J 5 bases short, with 7 bases between. DNA for the CDR3: TGTGCCAGCAGCCAATCCCTACATCAGCCCCAGCATTTT. This codes for CASSQSLHQPQHF.

The chain couples TRBV30 to TRBJ2-7; TRBD1 is a possible D gene (5 bases). Germline CDR1 reads GTSNPN; CDR2 reads SVGIG (reference sequence). The CDR3 extends over 14 amino acids. The V gene lost 2 bases and the J gene lost 0 bases, with 11 bases spanning the gap. In nucleotides, the CDR3 is TGTGCCTGGAGTAAGGGCAGGGTCTCCTACGAGCAGTACTTC. It encodes CAWSKGRVSYEQYF.

This clone was recorded once. One junction end does not reproduce the germline sequence, and a read error may be involved. V and J are TRBV2 and TRBJ2-5; 9 nucleotides agree with TRBD2. CDR1 and CDR2 from the germline V gene are SNHLY and FYNNEI. This CDR3 comprises 14 residues. CDR3 DNA sequence: TGTGCCAGCACTGAAGCGGGGGGTTGGGAGACCCAGTACTTC. Translated, it gives CASTEAGGWETQYF.

This clone has a handful of counts. The gene calls are TRBV19 and TRBJ1-2; D remains unclear. Trimming took 0 bases from V and 6 from J, leaving 8 bases between them. CDR1 is LNHDA, CDR2 SQIVND, per germline (reference sequence). The CDR3 runs 13 residues. The chain's CDR3 is CASSIDRVDGYTF. CDR3 sequence (DNA): TGTGCCAGTAGTATAGATCGGGTTGATGGCTACACCTTC.

The count of this clone is one. This chain links TRBV11-2 with TRBJ1-3; D is ambiguous. Germline V lookup: CDR1 SGHAT, CDR2 FQNNGV. The V and J ends lost 6 bases and 0 bases respectively, with 12 bases between them. The CDR3 contains 15 residues. CDR3 bases: TGTGCCAGCAGTCCCCAGGTACACTCTGGAAACACCATATATTTT. It yields the protein CASSPQVHSGNTIYF.

The chain carries TRBV19 and TRBJ1-2; 8 bases are shared with TRBD1. Germline V gene data show CDR1 as LNHDA and CDR2 as SQIVND (reference sequence). V trimming: 7 bases; J trimming: 5 bases; junction bases outside the gene matches: 3. There are 12 residues in the CDR3. The CDR3 region is CASTDRGYGYTF. The CDR3, as DNA: TGTGCCAGTACCGACAGGGGATATGGCTACACCTTC.

The J gene is TRBJ2-5, the V gene TRBV6-8, with D possibly TRBD1 on 6 matching bases. Trimming left V 8 bases short and J 14 bases short, with 18 bases between. Looked up from germline, CDR1 is MNHGY and CDR2 is SAAAGT. This CDR3 contains 11 residues. The CDR3 sequence is CASGLWTVVYF. DNA of the CDR3: TGTGCCAGCGGTCTCTGGACAGTTGTTTACTTC.

This sequence joins TRBV6-6 and TRBJ1-6; possibly TRBD1 for D (6 bases). The V gene's germline CDR1 is MNHNY and CDR2 SVGAGI (reference sequence). Trimming left V 0 bases short and J 4 bases short, with 7 bases between. This CDR3 is 15 amino acids long. CDR3 amino acids: CASSYSQGYNSPLHF. The CDR3 bases are TGTGCCAGCAGTTACTCGCAGGGGTATAATTCACCCCTCCACTTT.

The J gene is TRBJ2-4, the V gene TRBV4-3; 8 bases map to TRBD1. V trimming: 2 bases; J trimming: 6 bases; junction bases outside the gene matches: 6. Germline CDR1 reads LGHNA; CDR2 reads YSLEER. The CDR3 runs 15 residues. CDR3 nucleotides: TGCGCCAGCAGCCAATCGGGTGACAGGGGAAACATTCAGTACTTC. This translates into CASSQSGDRGNIQYF.

This clone turned up a few times. V and J are TRBV6-6 and TRBJ1-2, with a possible D match to TRBD1 (5 bases). Germline V gene data show CDR1 as MNHNY and CDR2 as SVGAGI (reference sequence). V lost 5 bases to trimming and J lost 1 base, with 23 bases between them. This CDR3 contains 18 residues. The CDR3 DNA reads as TGTGCCAGCAGTCTTACTCTAGGGGCGAGGAAAGTTAACTATGGCTACACCTTC. It is translated as CASSLTLGARKVNYGYTF.

The chain has TRBV4-2 and TRBJ1-2, with TRBD1 as a possible D gene (5 bases). This CDR3 is built from 16 residues. With 6 bases removed from V and 4 bases from J, the gap between germline ends came to 21 bases. From germline, CDR1 is LGHNA and CDR2 YNFKEQ. The CDR3, as DNA: TGTGCCAGCAGTCAAACTGGGGCCGACAACCTCTATGGCTACACCTTC. Its protein product is CASSQTGADNLYGYTF.

V and J are TRBV19 and TRBJ2-1; the D gene is possibly TRBD1 (5 bases). This CDR3 comprises 17 residues. Trimming took 5 bases from V and 5 from J, leaving 22 bases between them. Germline V gene lookup returns CDR1 LNHDA and CDR2 SQIVND (reference sequence). The DNA of the CDR3 is TGTGCCAGTAGTTTTCCCCTCGCAGGGTTCGCCCACAATGAGCAGTTCTTC. This gives the protein CASSFPLAGFAHNEQFF.

The CDR3 DNA is TGTGCCAGCAGCGACCGGGAGAGCTCCTACAATGAGCAGTTCTTC. As protein: CASSDRESSYNEQFF. The rearrangement joins TRBV5-5 to TRBJ2-1; D is possibly TRBD2 (6 bases). The germline CDR1 and CDR2 sequences are SGHKS and YYEKEE (reference sequence). There are 15 residues in the CDR3. V shed 4 bases and J shed 0 bases, with 11 bases lying between them.

This clone was recorded a few times. This rearrangement joins TRBV4-3 to TRBJ1-4, with 8 bases identical to TRBD1. V shed 0 bases, J shed 7 bases, and the junction held 7 bases outside the gene matches. Germline V gives CDR1 LGHNA, CDR2 YSLEER. This CDR3 is 16 amino acids long. The CDR3 sequence is CASSQESGQGAEKLFF. The CDR3 DNA follows: TGCGCCAGCAGCCAAGAGTCCGGACAGGGTGCTGAAAAACTGTTTTTT.

This chain links TRBV12-3 or TRBV12-4 with TRBJ1-2; D possibly corresponds to TRBD1 (5 bases). The CDR3 is 12 residues long. Trimming stripped 6 bases from V and 14 bases from J, with 19 bases between. In nucleotides, the CDR3 is TGTGCCAGCAGCACAACGCCGGGACTAAAAACCTTC. Translation gives CASSTTPGLKTF.

The V gene is TRBV27, the J gene TRBJ2-2; TRBD2 might be the D (5 bases). Germline CDR1 and CDR2: MNHEY and SMNVEV (reference sequence). V gave up 2 bases and J gave up 4 bases, with 11 bases separating them. CDR3 length: 15 amino acids. The DNA of the CDR3 is TGTGCCAGCAGTTTAGGGAGTGCGGGCACCGGGGAGCTGTTTTTT. This sequence encodes CASSLGSAGTGELFF.

The V gene is TRBV29-1, the J gene TRBJ1-1; D call uncertain. This CDR3 region has 10 residues. Germline values: CDR1 SQVTM, CDR2 ANQGSEA. The V end lost 5 bases, the J end lost 3 bases, and 4 bases lay between the germline ends. CDR3 coding DNA: TGCAGCGTTTTCTACACTGAAGCTTTCTTT. Its translation is CSVFYTEAFF.